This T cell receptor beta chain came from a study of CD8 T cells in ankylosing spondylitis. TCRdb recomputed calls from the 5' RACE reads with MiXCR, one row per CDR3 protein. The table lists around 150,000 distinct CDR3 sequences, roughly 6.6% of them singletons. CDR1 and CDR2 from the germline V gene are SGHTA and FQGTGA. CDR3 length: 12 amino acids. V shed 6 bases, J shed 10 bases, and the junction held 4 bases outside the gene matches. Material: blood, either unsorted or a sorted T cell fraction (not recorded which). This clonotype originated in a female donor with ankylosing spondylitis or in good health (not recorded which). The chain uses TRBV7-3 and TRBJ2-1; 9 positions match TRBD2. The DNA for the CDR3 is TGTGCCAGCAGGGGCGGGGGGGGAGAGCAGTTCTTC. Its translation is CASRGGGGEQFF.